The 9 T cell receptor beta chains reported below all come from one sample, sequenced in a study of tumor-infiltrating lymphocytes in glioblastoma multiforme. TCRB libraries came from RNA via three nested multiplex PCR rounds. One entry per CDR3 protein, called by TCRdb with MiXCR from the multiplex PCR reads. Of about 15,000 distinct CDR3 sequences listed, under 85% were seen once; the top ten hold around two fifths. Material for sequencing was brain tumor tissue. The receptor source for this set is a male donor with glioblastoma.

The CDR3 spells CASSYSFTGVYGYTF. The CDR3 bases are TGTGCCAGCAGTTACTCGTTCACGGGGGTCTATGGCTACACCTTC. The chain is built from TRBV6-2 or TRBV6-3 and TRBJ1-2, with a possible D match to TRBD1 (5 bases). This CDR3 is 15 amino acids long. Germline loops: CDR1 MNHEY, CDR2 SVGEGT. Trimming removed 0 bases from V and 4 bases from J, with 12 bases in between.

The V call is TRBV4-2, the J call TRBJ2-2, with 7 bases that match TRBD2. CDR1 LGHNA and CDR2 YNFKEQ come from the germline V gene. The CDR3 is 17 residues long. V shed 0 bases, J shed 8 bases, and the junction held 12 bases outside the gene matches. The CDR3 is CASSQEILAADAGELFF. The CDR3 bases are TGTGCCAGCAGCCAAGAGATTCTAGCGGCCGACGCGGGGGAGCTGTTTTTT.

The chain combines TRBV20-1 with TRBJ1-2; 10 bases agree with TRBD1. From germline, CDR1 is DFQATT and CDR2 SNEGSKA (reference sequence). This CDR3 spans 14 amino acids. J gave up 4 bases and V 1 base, and 3 bases lay outside the gene matches. In nucleotides, the CDR3 is TGCAGTGCTAGAGTGACAGGGGGCTCCTATGGCTACACCTTC. It specifies CSARVTGGSYGYTF.

This clonotype was recorded only once. The chain links TRBV11-2 to TRBJ2-7; D remains unclear. The CDR3 is 13 residues long. Germline lookup yields CDR1 SGHAT and CDR2 FQNNGV. V was shortened by 6 bases and J by 7 bases, with 16 bases between the two germline ends. The CDR3 reads CASSSWTLGEQYF. CDR3 DNA sequence: TGTGCCAGCAGTTCATGGACCCTCGGAGAGCAGTACTTC.

This rearrangement joins TRBV20-1 to TRBJ1-6; tentatively, D is TRBD1 (6 bases). The CDR3 totals 11 residues. From germline, CDR1 is DFQATT and CDR2 SNEGSKA (reference sequence). V lost 5 bases, J lost 14 bases, and 13 bases lay in between. CDR3 protein: CSAGARGALHF. CDR3 sequence (DNA): TGCAGTGCTGGGGCCAGGGGAGCCCTCCACTTT.

The rearrangement uses TRBV11-2 and TRBJ2-5; no firm D call. Trimming removed 4 bases from V and 7 bases from J, with 13 bases in between. This CDR3 region has 13 residues. Germline V gene lookup returns CDR1 SGHAT and CDR2 FQNNGV. The CDR3 DNA sequence: TGTGCCAGCAGCTCGGACGGCGCACGGACCCAGTACTTC. Protein sequence: CASSSDGARTQYF.

In regard to this clonotype: Sequence at one end of the junction differs from germline and may be a read error. The chain carries TRBV6-1 and TRBJ2-1, with a weak D call TRBD2 (7 bases). The CDR3 spans 10 residues. Germline V gives CDR1 MNHNS, CDR2 SASEGT. The CDR3 DNA follows: TGTGCCAGCAGGGGGAGGGGGGGATTATTC. Translation: CASRGRGGLF.

Points on this clonotype: No conserved phenylalanine or tryptophan is present at the end of the CDR3, so a read error is the likely explanation. The rearrangement links TRBV20-1 to TRBJ1-6; D not certain. The CDR3 length is 15 residues. Germline loops: CDR1 DFQATT, CDR2 SNEGSKA (reference sequence). CDR3 sequence (DNA): TGCAGTGCTAGAGGGCGTGGTTCCGTGAATTTACCCCTCCACTCT. Its protein is CSARGRGSVNLPLHS.

This clonotype showed up just a few times. The junction departs from germline at one end; a sequencing error may be responsible. This chain connects TRBV29-1 to TRBJ1-6; possibly TRBD1 for D (6 bases). The CDR3 extends over 13 amino acids. CDR1 is SQVTM and CDR2 is ANQGSEA in the germline V gene. The CDR3 region has the DNA TGCAGCGTTGCCAGGGGCAGAGAGTCACCCCTCCACTTC. It codes for CSVARGRESPLHF.